This T cell receptor (beta chain) comes out of a study of cytomegalovirus exposure and HLA in healthy donors. Study at large: Inside one of the first data releases sat around 77 million unique TCRs taken from HLA-typed donors.

PCR used 60 Vbeta primers and 13 Jbeta primers. Profiled with immunoSEQ multiplex PCR; TCRdb holds only in-frame clones, not every one. The sample lists 130,000 to 150,000 clones, more than 75% seen once, with around 4.9% in the top ten. This clone was counted a single time. CDR1 KGHSH and CDR2 LQKENI come from the germline V gene. Trimming took off 3 bases at V and 2 bases at J, with 11 bases between the two ends. The CDR3 is made up of 14 amino acids. This chain links TRBV18 with TRBJ2-7, with TRBD2 as a possible D gene (5 bases). Specimen: PBMCs. This TCR was sampled from a male donor in good health and CMV-seronegative. The DNA for the CDR3 is TGTGCCAGCTCACCCCGAACACTAGCCTACGAGCAGTACTTC. Protein sequence: CASSPRTLAYEQYF.